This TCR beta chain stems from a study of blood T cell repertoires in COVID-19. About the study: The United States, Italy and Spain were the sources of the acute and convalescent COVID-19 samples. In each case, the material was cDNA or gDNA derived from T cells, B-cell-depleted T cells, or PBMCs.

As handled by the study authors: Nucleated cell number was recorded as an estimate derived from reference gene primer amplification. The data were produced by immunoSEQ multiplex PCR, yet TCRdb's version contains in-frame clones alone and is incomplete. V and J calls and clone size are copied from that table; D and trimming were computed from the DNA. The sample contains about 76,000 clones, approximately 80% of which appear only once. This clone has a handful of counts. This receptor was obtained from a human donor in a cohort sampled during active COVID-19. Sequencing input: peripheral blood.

CDR3 region: CASSTFKNTGELFF. The CDR3 DNA is TGTGCCAGTAGTACCTTTAAGAACACCGGGGAGCTGTTTTTT. J is TRBJ2-2 and V is TRBV19, with no clear D. The germline V gene has CDR1 LNHDA and CDR2 SQIVND (reference sequence). Trimming removed 4 bases at V and 1 base at J, with 7 bases between. The CDR3 extends over 14 amino acids.